This is a list of T cell receptor beta chains from one sample in a study of blood T cell repertoires in COVID-19. The assay was immunoSEQ multiplex PCR, and TCRdb's table has in-frame clones only and misses some. The table has about 260,000 clones, around 86% seen once. The sample consisted of peripheral blood. The source of these receptors is a woman aged 40 to 50 who had recovered from COVID-19. The CDR3 runs from the conserved cysteine through the conserved F or W. D genes are given only for firm matches. Some rows have no size entry. The others give once, few or many, or a class for an expanded clone.

clone size: .; D gene: .; J gene: TRBJ2-7; V gene: TRBV6-1; CDR3 protein: CASSEATSSSYEQYF; CDR3 DNA: TGTGCCAGCAGTGAAGCAACGTCGAGCTCCTACGAGCAGTACTTC
clone size: once; D gene: .; J gene: TRBJ2-2; V gene: TRBV5-8; CDR3 protein: CASSFPGNPSNTGELFF; CDR3 DNA: TGTGCCAGCAGCTTCCCGGGAAACCCTTCGAACACCGGGGAGCTGTTTTTT
clone size: few; D gene: .; J gene: TRBJ1-1; V gene: TRBV11-3; CDR3 protein: CASSKGGEAFF; CDR3 DNA: TGTGCCAGCAGTAAAGGGGGTGAAGCTTTCTTT
clone size: .; D gene: .; J gene: TRBJ2-1; V gene: TRBV2; CDR3 protein: CASSGRGAYNEQFF; CDR3 DNA: TGTGCCAGCAGTGGACGGGGGGCATACAATGAGCAGTTCTTC
clone size: .; D gene: .; J gene: TRBJ2-3; V gene: TRBV2; CDR3 protein: CASSAGGRSTDTQYF; CDR3 DNA: TGTGCCAGCAGTGCGGGGGGCCGTAGCACAGATACGCAGTATTTT
clone size: .; D gene: TRBD1; J gene: TRBJ1-2; V gene: TRBV5-4; CDR3 protein: CASSFLGTGFYGYTF; CDR3 DNA: TGTGCCAGCAGCTTCTTGGGGACAGGGTTCTATGGCTACACCTTC
clone size: .; D gene: TRBD1; J gene: TRBJ2-5; V gene: TRBV7-2; CDR3 protein: CASRKDRGETQYF; CDR3 DNA: TGTGCCAGCAGAAAGGACAGGGGAGAGACCCAGTACTTC
clone size: .; D gene: TRBD1; J gene: TRBJ2-7; V gene: TRBV7-3; CDR3 protein: CASSTGGSYEQYF; CDR3 DNA: TGTGCCAGCAGCACAGGGGGATCCTACGAGCAGTACTTC
clone size: .; D gene: TRBD1; J gene: TRBJ1-2; V gene: TRBV5-4; CDR3 protein: CASSLAGGPPEYGYTF; CDR3 DNA: TGTGCCAGCAGCTTGGCAGGGGGCCCCCCTGAGTATGGCTACACCTTC
clone size: .; D gene: .; J gene: TRBJ2-5; V gene: TRBV18; CDR3 protein: CASSTAEETQYF; CDR3 DNA: TGTGCCAGCTCAACTGCGGAAGAGACCCAGTACTTC
clone size: .; D gene: .; J gene: TRBJ2-7; V gene: TRBV5-4; CDR3 protein: CASSRGQEGEQYF; CDR3 DNA: TGTGCCAGCAGCAGAGGACAGGAGGGTGAGCAGTACTTC
clone size: .; D gene: .; J gene: TRBJ1-2; V gene: TRBV9; CDR3 protein: CASSGRGGGYTF; CDR3 DNA: TGTGCCAGCAGCGGAAGGGGGGGTGGCTACACCTTC
clone size: .; D gene: .; J gene: TRBJ1-4; V gene: TRBV18; CDR3 protein: CASSPAVAGNEKLFF; CDR3 DNA: TGTGCCAGCTCACCCGCGGTAGCGGGCAATGAAAAACTGTTTTTT
clone size: .; D gene: TRBD1; J gene: TRBJ1-1; V gene: TRBV5-4; CDR3 protein: CASSKSDRVNTEAFF; CDR3 DNA: TGTGCCAGCAGCAAGAGCGACAGGGTGAACACTGAAGCTTTCTTT
clone size: few; D gene: TRBD2; J gene: TRBJ2-1; V gene: TRBV15; CDR3 protein: CATSTTSGLTYNEQFF; CDR3 DNA: TGTGCCACCAGCACCACTAGCGGCCTTACATACAATGAGCAGTTCTTC
clone size: .; D gene: TRBD1; J gene: TRBJ1-2; V gene: TRBV5-5; CDR3 protein: CASSSVSWDRGRYGYTF; CDR3 DNA: TGTGCCAGCAGCTCAGTTTCGTGGGACAGGGGGAGGTATGGCTACACCTTC
clone size: .; D gene: .; J gene: TRBJ1-2; V gene: TRBV5-4; CDR3 protein: CASSPTGSGGYTF; CDR3 DNA: TGTGCCAGCAGCCCCACAGGGTCTGGAGGCTACACCTTC
clone size: .; D gene: TRBD1; J gene: TRBJ1-2; V gene: TRBV27; CDR3 protein: CASSPTIDRAPNYGYTF; CDR3 DNA: TGTGCCAGCAGTCCAACAATAGACAGGGCCCCTAACTATGGCTACACCTTC
clone size: once; D gene: .; J gene: TRBJ2-3; V gene: TRBV30; CDR3 protein: CAWGDFQSTDTQYF; CDR3 DNA: TGTGCCTGGGGGGACTTCCAAAGCACAGATACGCAGTATTTT
clone size: .; D gene: .; J gene: TRBJ1-4; V gene: TRBV12-3/TRBV12-4; CDR3 protein: CASSRTGSVEHF; CDR3 DNA: TGTGCCAGCAGTAGAACAGGGAGCGTGGAGCATTTT
clone size: few; D gene: .; J gene: TRBJ1-1; V gene: TRBV9; CDR3 protein: CASSPGEGRETEAFF; CDR3 DNA: TGTGCCAGCAGCCCTGGGGAGGGGCGCGAGACTGAAGCTTTCTTT
clone size: .; D gene: TRBD2; J gene: TRBJ2-7; V gene: TRBV2; CDR3 protein: CASSPWTSGADEQYF; CDR3 DNA: TGTGCCAGCAGTCCCTGGACTAGCGGGGCGGACGAGCAGTACTTC
clone size: .; D gene: .; J gene: TRBJ2-1; V gene: TRBV27; CDR3 protein: CASSLTQGGGLSYNEQFF; CDR3 DNA: TGTGCCAGCAGTTTGACCCAAGGAGGGGGCCTCTCCTACAATGAGCAGTTCTTC
clone size: .; D gene: TRBD1; J gene: TRBJ2-2; V gene: TRBV30; CDR3 protein: CAWRRNDRVNTGELFF; CDR3 DNA: TGTGCCTGGAGACGAAACGACAGGGTGAACACCGGGGAGCTGTTTTTT
clone size: few; D gene: TRBD1; J gene: TRBJ2-7; V gene: TRBV10-3; CDR3 protein: CATGQGSGDEQYF; CDR3 DNA: TGTGCCACGGGACAGGGGTCCGGGGACGAGCAGTACTTC
clone size: .; D gene: TRBD1; J gene: TRBJ1-4; V gene: TRBV10-3; CDR3 protein: CAISEHRGKTNEKLFF; CDR3 DNA: TGTGCCATCAGTGAGCACAGGGGCAAGACTAATGAAAAACTGTTTTTT
clone size: once; D gene: .; J gene: TRBJ2-7; V gene: TRBV9; CDR3 protein: CASSVRDRDYEQYF; CDR3 DNA: TGTGCCAGCAGCGTACGAGACAGAGACTACGAGCAGTACTTC
clone size: .; D gene: .; J gene: TRBJ2-3; V gene: TRBV11-2; CDR3 protein: CASSLGSNTDTQYF; CDR3 DNA: TGTGCCAGCAGCCTCGGGTCCAACACAGATACGCAGTATTTT
clone size: .; D gene: TRBD1; J gene: TRBJ1-2; V gene: TRBV5-1; CDR3 protein: CASSVTGGDGYTF; CDR3 DNA: TGCGCCAGCAGCGTTACAGGGGGCGATGGCTACACCTTC
clone size: .; D gene: TRBD1; J gene: TRBJ1-4; V gene: TRBV5-6; CDR3 protein: CASSRTGPNEKLFF; CDR3 DNA: TGTGCTAGCAGCCGGACAGGGCCTAATGAAAAACTGTTTTTT
clone size: .; D gene: TRBD2; J gene: TRBJ2-5; V gene: TRBV5-6; CDR3 protein: CASSLLAGAQQETQYF; CDR3 DNA: TGTGCCAGCAGCCTTCTAGCGGGGGCCCAACAAGAGACCCAGTACTTC
clone size: .; D gene: TRBD2; J gene: TRBJ2-1; V gene: TRBV7-7; CDR3 protein: CASSSFGGDNEQFF; CDR3 DNA: TGTGCCAGCAGCTCCTTCGGGGGGGACAATGAGCAGTTCTTC
clone size: .; D gene: .; J gene: TRBJ1-2; V gene: TRBV24-1; CDR3 protein: CATDSPGNGGGYTF; CDR3 DNA: TGTGCCACCGACTCTCCGGGCAACGGGGGTGGCTACACCTTC
clone size: .; D gene: TRBD2; J gene: TRBJ2-3; V gene: TRBV19; CDR3 protein: CATRSSGEGDTQYF; CDR3 DNA: TGTGCCACTCGGTCTAGCGGGGAAGGAGATACGCAGTATTTT
clone size: .; D gene: .; J gene: TRBJ1-1; V gene: TRBV3-1/TRBV3-2; CDR3 protein: CASSQGYWGDTEAFF; CDR3 DNA: TGTGCCAGCAGCCAAGGATACTGGGGAGACACTGAAGCTTTCTTT
clone size: .; D gene: TRBD1; J gene: TRBJ1-2; V gene: TRBV7-2; CDR3 protein: CASSLGLWTGHGGGYTF; CDR3 DNA: TGTGCCAGCAGCTTAGGGCTTTGGACAGGGCATGGAGGTGGCTACACCTTC
clone size: .; D gene: .; J gene: TRBJ1-2; V gene: TRBV15; CDR3 protein: CATSTRDYGYTF; CDR3 DNA: TGTGCCACCAGCACCAGGGACTATGGCTACACCTTC
clone size: few; D gene: .; J gene: TRBJ1-2; V gene: TRBV21-1; CDR3 protein: CASSERGCYGYTF; CDR3 DNA: TGTGCCAGCAGCGAAAGGGGGTGCTATGGCTACACCTTC
clone size: .; D gene: TRBD2; J gene: TRBJ2-1; V gene: TRBV9; CDR3 protein: CASSEGLAYNEQFF; CDR3 DNA: TGTGCCAGCAGCGAGGGACTAGCCTACAATGAGCAGTTCTTC